The T cell receptor beta chain under discussion was sequenced for a study of OX40 agonist ivuxolimab in advanced cancers. Study background: Mean age 60 years, range roughly 23 to 79; approximately 83% male. Antecedent anti-PD-1, anti-PD-L1 or anti-CTLA-4 therapy was permissible, with over 35% having received some.

After removal of 5 bases from V and 1 base from J, the junction contained 2 bases not matched to a gene. Germline CDR1 reads MGHDK; CDR2 reads SYGVNS. CDR3 length: 14 residues. This clone was detected once. The data were produced by immunoSEQ multiplex PCR, yet TCRdb's version contains in-frame clones alone and is incomplete. The sample comprises roughly 100,000 clones, 70% to 90% of which are singletons, and 0.79% rests with the top ten. The clonotype comes from an adult with an advanced solid tumor such as melanoma, head and neck, liver or kidney cancer. Specimen: CD4+ or CD8+ T cells sorted from blood, collected in a trial of the OX40 agonist ivuxolimab. The chain combines TRBV25-1 with TRBJ1-2; 9 bases agree with TRBD1. The CDR3 nucleotides read TGTGCCAGCAGTATGACAGGGGGTAACTATGGCTACACCTTC. Protein sequence: CASSMTGGNYGYTF.